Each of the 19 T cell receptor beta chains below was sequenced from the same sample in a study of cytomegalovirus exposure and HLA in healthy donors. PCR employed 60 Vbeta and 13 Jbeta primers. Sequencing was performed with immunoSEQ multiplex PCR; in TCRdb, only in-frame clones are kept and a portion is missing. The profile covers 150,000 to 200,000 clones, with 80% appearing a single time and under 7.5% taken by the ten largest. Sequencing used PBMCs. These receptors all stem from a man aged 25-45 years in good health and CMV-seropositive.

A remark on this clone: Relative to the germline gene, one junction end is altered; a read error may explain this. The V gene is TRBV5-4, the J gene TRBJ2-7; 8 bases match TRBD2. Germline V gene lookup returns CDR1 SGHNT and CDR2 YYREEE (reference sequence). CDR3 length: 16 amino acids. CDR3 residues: CASSTGGGLGIYGQYF. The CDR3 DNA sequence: TGTGCCAGCAGCACCGGCGGGGGGTTAGGGATATACGGGCAGTACTTC.

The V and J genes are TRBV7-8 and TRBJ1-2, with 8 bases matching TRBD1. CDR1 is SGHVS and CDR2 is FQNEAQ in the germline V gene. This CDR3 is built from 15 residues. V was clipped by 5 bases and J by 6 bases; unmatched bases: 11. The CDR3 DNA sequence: TGTGCCAGCAGCCTCCGCAGGGGGCCATCGGATGGCTACACCTTC. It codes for CASSLRRGPSDGYTF.

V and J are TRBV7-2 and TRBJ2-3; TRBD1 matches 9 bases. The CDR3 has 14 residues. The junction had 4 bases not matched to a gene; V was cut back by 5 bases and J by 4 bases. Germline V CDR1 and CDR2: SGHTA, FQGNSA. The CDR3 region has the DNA TGTGCCAGCAGCGGGAGACAGGGGGCAGATACGCAGTATTTT. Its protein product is CASSGRQGADTQYF.

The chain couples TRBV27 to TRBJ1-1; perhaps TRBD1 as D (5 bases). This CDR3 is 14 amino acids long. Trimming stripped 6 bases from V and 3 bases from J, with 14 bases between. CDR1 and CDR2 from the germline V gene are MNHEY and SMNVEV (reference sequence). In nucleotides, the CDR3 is TGTGCCAGCAGCGGTGGGGGGTTGTACACTGAAGCTTTCTTT. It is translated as CASSGGGLYTEAFF.

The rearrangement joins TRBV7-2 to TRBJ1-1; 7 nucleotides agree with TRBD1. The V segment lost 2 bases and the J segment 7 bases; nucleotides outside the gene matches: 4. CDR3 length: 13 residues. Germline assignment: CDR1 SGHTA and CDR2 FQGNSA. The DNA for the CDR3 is TGTGCCAGCAGCTTAACAGGGGATGGTGAAGCTTTCTTT. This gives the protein CASSLTGDGEAFF.

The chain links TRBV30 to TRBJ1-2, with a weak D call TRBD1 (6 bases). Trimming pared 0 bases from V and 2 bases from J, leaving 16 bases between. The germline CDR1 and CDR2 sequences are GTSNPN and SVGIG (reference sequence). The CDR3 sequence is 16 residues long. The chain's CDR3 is CAWSVLGGHANYGYTF. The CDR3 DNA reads TGTGCCTGGAGTGTACTCGGGGGGCATGCGAACTATGGCTACACCTTC.

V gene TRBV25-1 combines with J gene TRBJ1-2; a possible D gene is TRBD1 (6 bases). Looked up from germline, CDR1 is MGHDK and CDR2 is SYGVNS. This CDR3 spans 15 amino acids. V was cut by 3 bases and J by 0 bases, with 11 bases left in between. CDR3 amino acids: CASSDRDTANYGYTF. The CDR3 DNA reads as TGTGCCAGCAGTGACCGGGACACAGCTAACTATGGCTACACCTTC.

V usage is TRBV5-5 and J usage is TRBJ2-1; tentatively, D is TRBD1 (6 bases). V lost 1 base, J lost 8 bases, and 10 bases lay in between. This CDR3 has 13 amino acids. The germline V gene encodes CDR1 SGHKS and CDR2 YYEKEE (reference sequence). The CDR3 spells CASSLPGADEQFF. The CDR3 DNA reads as TGTGCCAGCAGCTTGCCAGGGGCGGATGAGCAGTTCTTC.

CDR3 sequence reads: CASSLGGDTDTQYF. Here the CDR3 DNA reads TGTGCCAGCAGCTTGGGTGGAGACACAGATACGCAGTATTTT. This sequence joins TRBV7-9 and TRBJ2-3, with no clear D. The V end lost 3 bases, the J end lost 2 bases, and 9 bases lay between the germline ends. CDR1 and CDR2 (germline): SEHNR, FQNEAQ (reference sequence). CDR3 size: 14 residues.

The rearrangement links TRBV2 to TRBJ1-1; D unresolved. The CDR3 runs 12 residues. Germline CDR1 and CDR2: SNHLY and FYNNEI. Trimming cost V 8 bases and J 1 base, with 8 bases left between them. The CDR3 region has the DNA TGTGCCAGCCAACGTAGGAACACTGAAGCTTTCTTT. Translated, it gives CASQRRNTEAFF.

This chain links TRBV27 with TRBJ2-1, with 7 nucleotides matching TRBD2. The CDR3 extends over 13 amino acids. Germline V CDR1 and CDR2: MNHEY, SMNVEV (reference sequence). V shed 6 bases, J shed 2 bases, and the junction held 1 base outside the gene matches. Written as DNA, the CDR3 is TGTGCCAGCAGCGGACTAGCCTACAATGAGCAGTTCTTC. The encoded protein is CASSGLAYNEQFF.

CDR3 DNA sequence: TGCGCCAGCACTGCAGGGGGCCGGGGCACTGAAGCTTTCTTT. Translated, it gives CASTAGGRGTEAFF. This chain connects TRBV5-1 to TRBJ1-1; 8 bases match TRBD1. The ends lost 6 bases at V and 4 bases at J; junction bases unmatched: 8. This CDR3 has 14 amino acids. Germline V gives CDR1 SGHRS, CDR2 YFSETQ.

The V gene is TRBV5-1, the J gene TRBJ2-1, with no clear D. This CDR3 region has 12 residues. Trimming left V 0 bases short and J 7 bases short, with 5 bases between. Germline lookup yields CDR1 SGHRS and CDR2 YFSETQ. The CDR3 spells CASSLDSNEQFF. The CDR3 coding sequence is TGCGCCAGCAGCTTGGACAGTAATGAGCAGTTCTTC.

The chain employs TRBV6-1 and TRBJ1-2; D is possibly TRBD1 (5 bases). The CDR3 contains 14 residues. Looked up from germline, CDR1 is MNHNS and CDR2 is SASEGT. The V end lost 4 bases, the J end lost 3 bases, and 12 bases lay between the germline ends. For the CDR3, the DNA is TGTGCCAGCAGTGGAAGGGAGGGGTACTATGGCTACACCTTC. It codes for CASSGREGYYGYTF.

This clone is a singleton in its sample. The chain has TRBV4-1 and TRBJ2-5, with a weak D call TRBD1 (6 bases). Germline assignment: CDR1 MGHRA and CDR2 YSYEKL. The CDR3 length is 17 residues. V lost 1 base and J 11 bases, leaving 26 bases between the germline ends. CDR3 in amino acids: CASSQGEGTPDPAEQYF. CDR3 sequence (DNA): TGCGCCAGCAGCCAAGGAGAAGGGACACCTGACCCGGCGGAGCAGTACTTC.

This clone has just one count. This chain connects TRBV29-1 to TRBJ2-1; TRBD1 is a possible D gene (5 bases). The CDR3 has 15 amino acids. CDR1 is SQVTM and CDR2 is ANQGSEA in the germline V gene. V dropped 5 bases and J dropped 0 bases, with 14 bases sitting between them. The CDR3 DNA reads TGCAGCGTTCGATTAACAGGCAGCTCCTACAATGAGCAGTTCTTC. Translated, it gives CSVRLTGSSYNEQFF.

The DNA of the CDR3 is TGTGCCGCGCCGGGACAGGGCTCTGGAAACACCATATATTTT. It translates to CAAPGQGSGNTIYF. The V and J genes are TRBV30 and TRBJ1-3, with 9 nucleotides matching TRBD1. CDR1 GTSNPN and CDR2 SVGIG come from the germline V gene (reference sequence). Trimming removed 8 bases from V and 0 bases from J; junction bases left unmatched: 5. This CDR3 has 14 amino acids.

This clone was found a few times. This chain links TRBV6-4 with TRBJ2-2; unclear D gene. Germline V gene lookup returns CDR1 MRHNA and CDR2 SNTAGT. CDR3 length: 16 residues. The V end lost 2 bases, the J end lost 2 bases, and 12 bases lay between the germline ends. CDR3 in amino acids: CASSDRKTDNTGELFF. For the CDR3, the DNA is TGTGCCAGCAGTGACCGAAAAACAGACAACACCGGGGAGCTGTTTTTT.

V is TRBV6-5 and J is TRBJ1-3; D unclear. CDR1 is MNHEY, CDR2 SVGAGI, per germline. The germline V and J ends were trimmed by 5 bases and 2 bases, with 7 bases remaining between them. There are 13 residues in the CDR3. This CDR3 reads CASSRNPGNTIYF. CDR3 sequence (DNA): TGTGCCAGCAGTCGTAATCCTGGAAACACCATATATTTT.